Below are 27 T cell receptor beta chains sequenced from a single sample in a study of blood T cell repertoires in COVID-19. TCRdb's copy holds only in-frame clones and misses some; the assay was immunoSEQ multiplex PCR. The sample has 130,000 or so clones, approximately 80% seen once; the top ten hold less than 15%. The source material was peripheral blood. Source of these receptors: a woman in her sixties or seventies with acute or convalescent COVID-19.

The chain's CDR3 is CATSDLGQSSYNEQFF. Written as DNA, the CDR3 is TGTGCCACCAGTGATTTGGGACAGAGCTCCTACAATGAGCAGTTCTTC. The chain joins TRBV24-1 to TRBJ2-1; D perhaps matches TRBD1 (6 bases). Germline V gene data show CDR1 as KGHDR and CDR2 as SFDVKD. Trimming took off 0 bases at V and 0 bases at J, with 8 bases between the two ends. The CDR3 totals 16 residues.

V usage is TRBV10-1 and J usage is TRBJ1-1; D perhaps matches TRBD1 (6 bases). Trimming cost V 5 bases and J 4 bases, with 11 bases left between them. This CDR3 has 13 amino acids. Looked up from germline, CDR1 is WNHNN and CDR2 is SYGVQD (reference sequence). CDR3 loop: CASSPGEGTEAFF. As DNA, the CDR3 is TGCGCCAGCAGTCCAGGGGAGGGCACTGAAGCTTTCTTT.

This clone was detected a few times. V is TRBV2 and J is TRBJ1-4; 9 bases line up with TRBD1. Germline CDR1 and CDR2: SNHLY and FYNNEI. With 3 bases clipped from V and 0 bases from J, the junction kept 5 bases outside the gene matches. The CDR3 runs 17 residues. This CDR3 reads CASSEGDRVPTNEKLFF. CDR3 in DNA: TGTGCCAGCAGTGAGGGGGACAGGGTTCCAACTAATGAAAAACTGTTTTTT.

Here the CDR3 reads CASSSIPGGQNEAFF. CDR3 nucleotide sequence: TGCGCCAGCAGCAGCATCCCAGGGGGACAGAATGAAGCTTTCTTT. The chain uses TRBV5-1 and TRBJ1-1; 7 nucleotides align to TRBD1. The V gene's germline CDR1 is SGHRS and CDR2 YFSETQ. V was pared by 4 bases and J by 7 bases, with 13 bases of the junction left unmatched. The CDR3 totals 15 residues.

The V gene is TRBV29-1, the J gene TRBJ1-2, with no clear D. The germline gives CDR1 SQVTM, CDR2 ANQGSEA. The V end lost 4 bases, the J end lost 6 bases, and 9 bases lay between the germline ends. The CDR3 consists of 11 residues. The DNA of the CDR3 is TGCAGCGTTGTTTGGGGAGATGGCTACACCTTC. Protein product: CSVVWGDGYTF.

This chain connects TRBV9 to TRBJ1-2; 9 bases are a match to TRBD1. From germline, CDR1 is SGDLS and CDR2 YYNGEE. With V trimmed by 0 bases and J by 7 bases, 13 bases remained unmatched. The CDR3 is 17 residues long. CDR3: CASSVVPHPGTGSGYTF. As DNA, the CDR3 is TGTGCCAGCAGCGTAGTTCCCCACCCCGGGACAGGGAGTGGCTACACCTTC.

The rearrangement joins TRBV5-1 to TRBJ2-5, with TRBD1 identical over 8 bases. CDR3 length: 15 residues. V lost 3 bases and J lost 3; bases outside the gene matches: 7. Germline V CDR1 and CDR2: SGHRS, YFSETQ. CDR3 residues: CASSSGQDLEETQYF. The DNA for the CDR3 is TGCGCCAGCAGCTCGGGACAGGACTTAGAAGAGACCCAGTACTTC.

The count of this clone is one. The rearrangement uses TRBV5-1 and TRBJ1-4; D remains ambiguous. Between the trimmed V and J ends, which lost 4 bases and 5 bases, there was a span of 15 bases. The CDR3 extends over 15 amino acids. CDR1 is SGHRS and CDR2 is YFSETQ in the germline V gene. For the CDR3, the DNA is TGCGCCAGCAGCCAAGGGCGGGGAAGGAATGAAAAACTGTTTTTT. Translation gives CASSQGRGRNEKLFF.

The chain employs TRBV11-1 and TRBJ2-3; D might be TRBD1 (6 bases). The CDR3 extends over 14 amino acids. V shed 1 base and J shed 4 bases, with 9 bases lying between them. Germline V gene lookup returns CDR1 SGHAT and CDR2 FQDESV (reference sequence). The CDR3 is CASSLDRVADTQYF. CDR3 coding DNA: TGTGCCAGCAGCTTAGACAGGGTTGCAGATACGCAGTATTTT.

The chain employs TRBV25-1 and TRBJ1-2, with a possible D match to TRBD1 (6 bases). Germline CDR1 MGHDK, CDR2 SYGVNS. The V end was cut by 0 bases, the J end by 8 bases, with 16 bases between. There are 15 residues in the CDR3. The CDR3 region is CASSEYGGQLGGYTF. The CDR3 DNA is TGTGCCAGCAGTGAATATGGGGGACAACTCGGAGGCTACACCTTC.

The gene calls are TRBV10-2 and TRBJ1-2, with 9 bases identical to TRBD1. V dropped 3 bases and J dropped 11; count of bases not matched to a gene: 7. The germline V gene encodes CDR1 WSHSY and CDR2 SAAADI. The CDR3 is 13 residues long. CDR3 sequence: CASSEGTGQGYTF. DNA for the CDR3: TGCGCCAGCAGTGAAGGGACAGGGCAGGGTTACACCTTC.

The rearrangement links TRBV3-1 (or the pseudogene TRBV3-2) to TRBJ1-6, with D possibly matching TRBD1 (5 bases). V dropped 1 base and J dropped 7 bases, with 8 bases sitting between them. The CDR3 consists of 14 residues. Germline assignment: CDR1 LGHDT and CDR2 YNNKEL (reference sequence). The CDR3 region is CASSQGTLNSPLHF. The CDR3 bases are TGTGCCAGCAGCCAAGGGACATTGAATTCACCCCTCCACTTT.

Worth noting for this clone: This sample includes further DNA sequences coding for the same CDR3. The V gene is TRBV30, the J gene TRBJ1-2, with 7 bases fitting TRBD1. The CDR3 covers 11 residues. Trimming at V came to 5 bases and at J to 5 bases, leaving 2 bases not matched to a gene. Germline V gene lookup returns CDR1 GTSNPN and CDR2 SVGIG (reference sequence). CDR3: CAWSTGYGYTF. The CDR3 nucleotides read TGTGCCTGGTCGACAGGGTATGGCTACACCTTC.

This clone was found a few times. The chain links TRBV25-1 to TRBJ1-1; D ambiguous. The CDR3 contains 13 residues. V dropped 4 bases and J dropped 5 bases, with 11 bases sitting between them. Germline CDR1 is MGHDK and CDR2 is SYGVNS. CDR3 DNA sequence: TGTGCCAGCAGTGCCCACCTCCGGACTGAAGCTTTCTTT. This gives the protein CASSAHLRTEAFF.

This rearrangement joins TRBV2 to TRBJ1-2; D is perhaps TRBD1 (6 bases). The CDR3 runs 13 residues. In germline, CDR1 is SNHLY, CDR2 FYNNEI. The V end was cut by 6 bases, the J end by 2 bases, with 10 bases between. The CDR3 bases are TGTGCCAGCAGGGGGGACATAAACTATGGCTACACCTTC. Translated: CASRGDINYGYTF.

The V gene is TRBV7-9, the J gene TRBJ2-1; 8 positions agree with TRBD2. The length of the CDR3 is 15 residues. CDR1 is SEHNR, CDR2 FQNEAQ, per germline (reference sequence). After removal of 8 bases from V and 2 bases from J, the junction contained 8 bases not matched to a gene. CDR3 DNA sequence: TGTGCCAGCCAGCCGGGGGGGTGGACCTACAATGAGCAGTTCTTC. Encoded protein: CASQPGGWTYNEQFF.

This clone was picked up a small number of times. The gene calls are TRBV6-1 and TRBJ1-1, with D perhaps TRBD1 (6 bases). Between the trimmed V and J ends, which lost 2 bases and 8 bases, there was a span of 12 bases. Germline CDR1 is MNHNS and CDR2 is SASEGT. CDR3 length: 13 amino acids. In DNA form, the CDR3 reads TGTGCCAGCAGTGAAACGGGGGGCAGCGAAGCTTTCTTT. It yields the protein CASSETGGSEAFF.

In this sample, this clone turned up a few times. V gene TRBV27 combines with J gene TRBJ1-6; 7 bases are shared with TRBD1. Germline V lookup: CDR1 MNHEY, CDR2 SMNVEV (reference sequence). V gave up 7 bases and J gave up 5 bases; unmatched junction bases: 2. This CDR3 has 13 amino acids. This CDR3 reads CASKGQHNSPLHF. Written as DNA, the CDR3 is TGTGCCAGCAAGGGACAGCATAATTCACCCCTCCACTTT.

The chain employs TRBV24-1 and TRBJ1-4; 9 bases align to TRBD1. V shed 4 bases and J 4 bases; nucleotides not matched to a gene: 6. In germline, CDR1 is KGHDR, CDR2 SFDVKD. The CDR3 sequence is 16 residues long. The CDR3 DNA reads TGTGCCACCAGTGACCCGGGACAGGGTAATAATGAAAAACTGTTTTTT. Encoded protein: CATSDPGQGNNEKLFF.

This clone has just a few counts. The chain combines TRBV7-9 with TRBJ1-1; no definite D call. V gave up 2 bases and J gave up 1 base, with 5 bases separating them. CDR3 size: 13 residues. CDR1 SEHNR and CDR2 FQNEAQ come from the germline V gene (reference sequence). In nucleotides, the CDR3 is TGTGCCAGCAGCTTAACACCGAACACTGAAGCTTTCTTT. Translating gives CASSLTPNTEAFF. Looking up the rest from reference TRBV7-9 and TRBJ1-1 gives the full variable domain: DTGVSQNPRHKITKRGQNVTFRCDPISEHNRLYWYRQTLGQGPEFLTYFQNEAQLEKSRLLSDRFSAERPKGSFSTLEIQRTEQGDSAMYLCASSLTPNTEAFFGQGTRLTVV.

V gene TRBV27 combines with J gene TRBJ1-1; D not certain. The CDR3 is 16 amino acids. The V gene's germline CDR1 is MNHEY and CDR2 SMNVEV (reference sequence). V gave up 5 bases and J gave up 5 bases, with 21 bases separating them. The CDR3 DNA is TGTGCCAGCAGTCGACTGGGCGGGCATTACGGAACTGAAGCTTTCTTT. This encodes CASSRLGGHYGTEAFF.

This chain connects TRBV24-1 to TRBJ2-2; maybe TRBD1 (6 bases). The CDR3 runs to 17 residues. V lost 3 bases, J lost 8 bases, and 21 bases lay in between. The V gene's germline CDR1 is KGHDR and CDR2 SFDVKD. CDR3 sequence reads: CATSDPRRDKGSGELFF. The CDR3 DNA is TGTGCCACCAGTGATCCCCGCCGGGACAAAGGTTCTGGGGAGCTGTTTTTT.

The V and J genes are TRBV5-1 and TRBJ2-1, with 8 bases matching TRBD1. The CDR3 covers 14 residues. J lost 5 bases, V lost 3 bases, and 4 bases had no gene match. The germline CDR1 and CDR2 sequences are SGHRS and YFSETQ. The CDR3 DNA sequence: TGCGCCAGCAGCTCCCGACAGGGGCACAATGAGCAGTTCTTC. Protein sequence: CASSSRQGHNEQFF.

The genes are TRBV19 and TRBJ1-5; the match to TRBD1 covers 8 bases. Unmatched junction bases numbered 7, after V lost 4 bases and J lost 8 bases. Germline CDR1 LNHDA, CDR2 SQIVND (reference sequence). The CDR3 runs 14 residues. The CDR3 sequence: CASSNPDRDKPQHF. DNA for the CDR3: TGTGCCAGTAGTAATCCGGACAGGGATAAGCCCCAGCATTTT.

The V gene is TRBV30, the J gene TRBJ1-1; possible D gene TRBD1, 5 bases. The CDR3 contains 12 residues. From germline, CDR1 is GTSNPN and CDR2 SVGIG (reference sequence). V was shortened by 7 bases and J by 1 base, with 10 bases between the two germline ends. The CDR3 nucleotides read TGTGCCTTCAGGGCCGGGAACACTGAAGCTTTCTTT. This translates into CAFRAGNTEAFF. The full variable domain, rest sourced from reference TRBV30 and TRBJ1-1, is SQTIHQWPATLVQPVGSPLSLECTVEGTSNPNLYWYRQAAGRGLQLLFYSVGIGQISSEVPQNLSASRPQDRQFILSSKKLLLSDSGFYLCAFRAGNTEAFFGQGTRLTVV.

This clone was seen a handful of times. The genes are TRBV19 and TRBJ2-1; tentatively, D is TRBD1 (6 bases). This CDR3 is built from 15 residues. Trimming took 5 bases from V and 10 from J, leaving 21 bases between them. Germline CDR1 LNHDA, CDR2 SQIVND (reference sequence). The chain's CDR3 is CASSPGATGGAEQFF. CDR3 sequence (DNA): TGTGCCAGTAGTCCCGGGGCGACAGGTGGGGCGGAGCAGTTCTTC.

This clone was observed a handful of times. This rearrangement joins TRBV6-4 to TRBJ2-5; the match to TRBD2 covers 9 bases. Germline V gene lookup returns CDR1 MRHNA and CDR2 SNTAGT. Trimming cost V 7 bases and J 2 bases; bases outside gene matches: 14. The CDR3 extends over 17 amino acids. The DNA for the CDR3 is TGTGCCAGCAAAATTGACGCGCTAGCGGGGAATCAAGAGACCCAGTACTTC. Translated, it gives CASKIDALAGNQETQYF.